These 25 T cell receptor beta chains share one sample of origin, sequenced in a study of cytomegalovirus exposure and HLA in healthy donors. Primers included in the PCR were 60 Vbeta and 13 Jbeta primers. Produced via immunoSEQ multiplex PCR; TCRdb's table is partial and in-frame only. The sample yields 180,000 or so clones, more than 65% seen once. The sequencing sample was made of PBMCs. Receptors originate from a female donor in good health and CMV-seronegative.

This chain uses TRBV9 with TRBJ2-1; 16 bases fit TRBD2. Germline trimming cut 4 bases from V and 8 bases from J; bases unmatched to any gene: 12. Per the germline V gene, CDR1 is SGDLS and CDR2 is YYNGEE. This CDR3 is built from 18 residues. The CDR3 nucleotides are TGTGCCAGCAGCCCCGGGACTAGCGGGGGGGCCCTTTCCTATGAGCAGTTCTTC. Translation: CASSPGTSGGALSYEQFF.

The J gene is TRBJ1-4, the V gene TRBV5-1; 10 nucleotides align to TRBD1. This CDR3 has 14 amino acids. V gave up 3 bases and J gave up 6 bases; unmatched junction bases: 2. Germline V gene lookup returns CDR1 SGHRS and CDR2 YFSETQ. The CDR3 is CASSWGTGDEKLFF. The CDR3 bases are TGCGCCAGCAGCTGGGGGACAGGGGATGAAAAACTGTTTTTT.

The chain has TRBV13 and TRBJ2-3, with 10 bases lining up with TRBD2. Losses at the gene ends were 6 bases for V and 3 bases for J; bases not matched to a gene: 3. This CDR3 contains 14 residues. Germline V CDR1 and CDR2: PRHDT, FYEKMQ (reference sequence). As DNA, the CDR3 is TGTGCCAGCAGTAGGACTAGCGGTACAGATACGCAGTATTTT. Amino acids: CASSRTSGTDTQYF.

The chain recombines TRBV7-8 with TRBJ1-1, with no clear D. This CDR3 comprises 13 residues. CDR1 and CDR2 from the germline V gene are SGHVS and FQNEAQ. Trimming pared 2 bases from V and 1 base from J, leaving 5 bases between. The CDR3 protein is CASSLPGNTEAFF. The DNA of the CDR3 is TGTGCCAGCAGCTTACCCGGGAACACTGAAGCTTTCTTT.

This chain links TRBV6-1 with TRBJ2-5, with 8 bases fitting TRBD1. This CDR3 has 13 residues. Losses at the gene ends were 6 bases for V and 4 bases for J; bases not matched to a gene: 4. Germline V CDR1 and CDR2: MNHNS, SASEGT. Written as DNA, the CDR3 is TGTGCCAGCAGGGCTACAGGGGGAGAGACCCAGTACTTC. Its protein is CASRATGGETQYF.

The table lists this clone with a count of one. This sequence joins TRBV28 and TRBJ2-7; 12 bases map to TRBD2. Germline loops: CDR1 MDHEN, CDR2 SYDVKM. CDR3 size: 13 residues. The ends lost 6 bases at V and 8 bases at J; junction bases unmatched: 5. CDR3: CASSLTSGSQQYF. The CDR3 DNA follows: TGTGCCAGCAGCCTGACTAGCGGGAGTCAGCAGTACTTC.

The rearrangement uses TRBV7-2 and TRBJ2-5; 10 bases are shared with TRBD1. Looked up from germline, CDR1 is SGHTA and CDR2 is FQGNSA. J was trimmed by 4 bases and V by 3 bases; bases with no gene match: 5. The CDR3 is made up of 15 amino acids. CDR3 nucleotides: TGTGCCAGCAGCTTTGACAGGGGGCACCGAGAGACCCAGTACTTC. The encoded protein is CASSFDRGHRETQYF.

V is TRBV7-8 and J is TRBJ2-5; the D gene is possibly TRBD1 (6 bases). The germline V gene encodes CDR1 SGHVS and CDR2 FQNEAQ. The CDR3 contains 14 residues. V lost 5 bases and J lost 3, with 13 bases in between. The CDR3: CASSDRLRKETQYF. CDR3 in DNA: TGTGCCAGCAGCGACAGGTTAAGAAAAGAGACCCAGTACTTC.

V is TRBV21-1 and J is TRBJ2-2; the D call of TRBD2 is as the table states it, not checked on the DNA. TRBV21-1 has pseudogene status. The CDR3 extends over 18 amino acids. The CDR3 spells CASSAGRGGASNTGELFF. DNA for the CDR3: TGTGCCAGCAGCGCTGGGAGGGGGGGCGCATCGAACACCGGGGAGCTGTTTTTT.

This clone was observed a handful of times. This sequence joins TRBV28 and TRBJ2-7; 9 bases are shared with TRBD2. The V gene's germline CDR1 is MDHEN and CDR2 SYDVKM. The CDR3 loop spans 13 amino acids. V shed 5 bases and J 5 bases; nucleotides not matched to a gene: 4. The DNA of the CDR3 is TGTGCCAGCAGTGTGCCTAGCGGGAACGAGCAGTACTTC. Amino acids: CASSVPSGNEQYF.

The chain carries TRBV5-1 and TRBJ1-5; the match to TRBD1 covers 7 bases. The germline CDR1 and CDR2 sequences are SGHRS and YFSETQ. V lost 0 bases and J lost 5; bases outside the gene matches: 5. The CDR3 has 15 amino acids. In DNA form, the CDR3 reads TGCGCCAGCAGCTTGGGACAGGGAGCCTATCAGCCCCAGCATTTT. Amino acids: CASSLGQGAYQPQHF. The full variable domain, with the rest looked up from reference TRBV5-1 and TRBJ1-5, is KAGVTQTPRYLIKTRGQQVTLSCSPISGHRSVSWYQQTPGQGLQFLFEYFSETQRNKGNFPGRFSGRQFSNSRSEMNVSTLELGDSALYLCASSLGQGAYQPQHFGDGTRLSIL.

This clone was found once. V and J are TRBV7-2 and TRBJ2-3; 8 bases agree with TRBD2. The CDR3 totals 15 residues. The V gene's germline CDR1 is SGHTA and CDR2 FQGNSA. J was trimmed by 3 bases and V by 1 base; bases with no gene match: 3. CDR3 region: CASSLVGLGTDTQYF. DNA for the CDR3: TGTGCCAGCAGCTTAGTGGGACTAGGTACAGATACGCAGTATTTT.

The chain carries TRBV11-3 and TRBJ1-1, with no clear D. This CDR3 contains 13 residues. V lost 0 bases and J lost 3, with 5 bases in between. CDR1 is SGHNT, CDR2 YENEEA, per germline. CDR3 sequence reads: CASSLDEDTEAFF. The CDR3, as DNA: TGTGCCAGCAGCTTAGACGAGGACACTGAAGCTTTCTTT.

This clone was seen a few times. The chain recombines TRBV7-3 with TRBJ2-1; D possibly corresponds to TRBD1 (6 bases). The CDR3 totals 13 residues. CDR1 is SGHTA, CDR2 FQGTGA, per germline. V lost 3 bases to trimming and J lost 10 bases, with 13 bases between them. The CDR3 is CASSLVVRGEQFF. The DNA of the CDR3 is TGTGCCAGCAGCTTGGTGGTCAGGGGAGAGCAGTTCTTC.

The chain is built from TRBV6-1 and TRBJ2-3; the D gene is possibly TRBD2 (5 bases). V lost 2 bases to trimming and J lost 6 bases, with 6 bases between them. This CDR3 contains 12 residues. Germline V gene lookup returns CDR1 MNHNS and CDR2 SASEGT. CDR3 sequence (DNA): TGTGCCAGCAGTGAAACGGGGGATACGCAGTATTTT. As protein: CASSETGDTQYF.

V gene TRBV11-2 combines with J gene TRBJ2-1; 8 bases are a match to TRBD2. This CDR3 is 16 amino acids long. CDR1 SGHAT and CDR2 FQNNGV come from the germline V gene. The trim removed 1 base at V and 4 bases at J, leaving 6 bases unmatched. The CDR3 DNA follows: TGTGCCAGCAGCTTAGTACCGGGGGGGCGGTACAATGAGCAGTTCTTC. Protein sequence: CASSLVPGGRYNEQFF.

This chain connects TRBV18 to TRBJ2-7; weak D call: TRBD2 (5 bases). The CDR3 sequence is 13 residues long. The germline V gene has CDR1 KGHSH and CDR2 LQKENI. Trimming stripped 2 bases from V and 5 bases from J, with 10 bases between. The CDR3 spells CASSPIGRDEQYF. CDR3 DNA sequence: TGTGCCAGCTCACCAATAGGGCGGGACGAGCAGTACTTC.

V gene TRBV6-5 combines with J gene TRBJ2-1; a weak D match, TRBD2 (6 bases). CDR3 length: 13 residues. Trimming removed 2 bases at V and 10 bases at J, with 12 bases between. Germline CDR1 MNHEY, CDR2 SVGAGI. CDR3 protein: CASSYPGGREQFF. DNA of the CDR3: TGTGCCAGCAGTTACCCCGGGGGAAGGGAGCAGTTCTTC.

The gene calls are TRBV11-3 and TRBJ2-3, with D hard to call. The CDR3 runs to 17 residues. V was clipped by 0 bases and J by 1 base, with 14 bases between them. Germline CDR1 reads SGHNT; CDR2 reads YENEEA. The CDR3 DNA reads TGTGCCAGCAGCTTAGATTCAACTTCGGTGGGCACAGATACGCAGTATTTT. Residues: CASSLDSTSVGTDTQYF.

The CDR3 sequence is CASSITVPGGLSNQPQHF. The CDR3 DNA sequence: TGTGCCAGTAGTATAACCGTGCCAGGGGGCCTAAGCAATCAGCCCCAGCATTTT. J is TRBJ1-5 and V is TRBV19; the match to TRBD1 covers 8 bases. The ends lost 2 bases at V and 1 base at J; junction bases unmatched: 10. CDR3 length equals 18 residues. Germline V gene data show CDR1 as LNHDA and CDR2 as SQIVND (reference sequence).

This clone was detected only a few times. Other DNA sequences from this sample encode an identical CDR3 as well. The genes are TRBV7-6 and TRBJ1-2; the match to TRBD1 covers 12 bases. The J segment lost 2 bases and the V segment lost 4 bases, leaving 2 bases of the junction unmatched. Germline loops: CDR1 SGHVS, CDR2 FNYEAQ. The length of the CDR3 is 15 residues. The CDR3 protein is CASSSGQGANYGYTF. Here the CDR3 DNA reads TGTGCCAGCAGCTCGGGACAGGGGGCGAACTATGGCTACACCTTC.

The chain employs TRBV2 and TRBJ2-3, with D perhaps TRBD2 (7 bases). This CDR3 has 15 amino acids. V lost 3 bases and J lost 0, with 10 bases in between. Germline V gives CDR1 SNHLY, CDR2 FYNNEI. CDR3 region: CASSEGRGSTDTQYF. The CDR3 nucleotides read TGTGCCAGCAGTGAGGGGAGGGGGAGCACAGATACGCAGTATTTT.

The chain couples TRBV4-1 to TRBJ1-2; D is possibly TRBD1 (6 bases). V was pared by 1 base and J by 3 bases, with 18 bases between. This CDR3 has 17 amino acids. CDR1 is MGHRA, CDR2 YSYEKL, per germline. CDR3 nucleotides: TGCGCCAGCAGCCAAGTGAGAAGGACAGTGATCGACTATGGCTACACCTTC. Translated: CASSQVRRTVIDYGYTF.

The chain recombines TRBV4-2 with TRBJ1-1; D possibly corresponds to TRBD1 (5 bases). V gave up 2 bases and J gave up 1 base, with 8 bases separating them. Looked up from germline, CDR1 is LGHNA and CDR2 is YNFKEQ. There are 14 residues in the CDR3. Here the CDR3 reads CASSQPGQNTEAFF. In nucleotides, the CDR3 is TGTGCCAGCAGCCAACCAGGACAGAACACTGAAGCTTTCTTT.

The gene calls are TRBV4-3 and TRBJ2-3; 10 nucleotides line up with TRBD2. V gave up 3 bases and J gave up 6 bases; unmatched junction bases: 9. Germline CDR1 LGHNA, CDR2 YSLEER. This CDR3 spans 16 amino acids. CDR3 DNA: TGCGCCAGCAGCCAGAGGACTAGCGGAATAGGGGATACGCAGTATTTT. It translates to CASSQRTSGIGDTQYF.